One and the same sample provided the 27 T cell receptor beta chains below, sequenced in a study of shared clonotypes between healthy human individuals. Selected positively for CCR7 and CD45RO-negative, naive CD8 cells excluded terminally differentiated effector memory CD45RA+ cells. The assay was immunoSEQ multiplex PCR, and TCRdb's table has in-frame clones only and misses some. The sample shows millions of clones, about 95% of them seen only once. The sequenced material came from naive CD8+ T cells sorted from blood. Source of these receptors: a man aged 18 to 29 in good health.

The chain links TRBV7-8 to TRBJ2-7, with D hard to call. CDR3 length: 13 residues. Deletions cut 3 bases from V and 3 bases from J, with 9 bases between. CDR1 SGHVS and CDR2 FQNEAQ come from the germline V gene. CDR3 region: CASSLEGNYEQYF. CDR3 bases: TGTGCCAGCAGCTTGGAAGGGAACTACGAGCAGTACTTC. Variable domain in full (rest from reference TRBV7-8 and TRBJ2-7): GAGVSQSPRYKVAKRGQDVALRCDPISGHVSLFWYQQALGQGPEFLTYFQNEAQLDKSGLPSDRFFAERPEGSVSTLKIQRTQQEDSAVYLCASSLEGNYEQYFGPGTRLTVT.

The chain combines TRBV5-1 with TRBJ1-5; 9 bases match TRBD1. The CDR3 has 13 residues. Germline V gene data show CDR1 as SGHRS and CDR2 as YFSETQ. V trimming: 4 bases; J trimming: 7 bases; junction bases outside the gene matches: 3. CDR3 in DNA: TGCGCCAGCAGCACAGGGACAGGGCAGCCCCAGCATTTT. Translating it yields CASSTGTGQPQHF.

V and J are TRBV29-1 and TRBJ1-3; D remains unclear. Germline CDR1 reads SQVTM; CDR2 reads ANQGSEA. The CDR3 sequence is 13 residues long. V lost 7 bases and J 0 bases, leaving 10 bases between the germline ends. Here the CDR3 DNA reads TGCAGCGCTACGTTCTTCTCTGGAAACACCATATATTTT. Residues: CSATFFSGNTIYF.

V and J are TRBV5-4 and TRBJ1-3; D remains ambiguous. The length of the CDR3 is 16 residues. The germline V and J ends were trimmed by 0 bases and 0 bases, with 10 bases remaining between them. CDR1 SGHNT and CDR2 YYREEE come from the germline V gene (reference sequence). The CDR3 region is CASSLGPGSSGNTIYF. The CDR3 DNA reads as TGTGCCAGCAGCTTGGGTCCGGGGTCCTCTGGAAACACCATATATTTT.

The chain recombines TRBV29-1 with TRBJ2-2; no reliable D call. The germline V gene encodes CDR1 SQVTM and CDR2 ANQGSEA. The CDR3 spans 12 residues. The germline V and J ends were trimmed by 4 bases and 6 bases, with 9 bases remaining between them. The CDR3 sequence is CSVVKGSGELFF. CDR3 nucleotide sequence: TGCAGCGTTGTAAAAGGGTCCGGGGAGCTGTTTTTT.

The V call is TRBV28, the J call TRBJ1-3; 7 bases align to TRBD1. The CDR3 totals 15 residues. Germline CDR1 MDHEN, CDR2 SYDVKM. J gave up 2 bases and V 6 bases, and 7 bases lay outside the gene matches. CDR3 loop: CASRPTGAPGNTIYF. CDR3 nucleotides: TGTGCCAGCAGACCTACAGGGGCGCCTGGAAACACCATATATTTT.

The V call is TRBV18, the J call TRBJ1-4, with 10 bases matching TRBD1. CDR3 length: 15 amino acids. Trimming at V came to 3 bases and at J to 5 bases, leaving 3 bases not matched to a gene. Germline V gene sequence: CDR1 KGHSH, CDR2 LQKENI. DNA of the CDR3: TGTGCCAGCTCACCGGGACAGGGGAAAAATGAAAAACTGTTTTTT. Protein product: CASSPGQGKNEKLFF.

V and J are TRBV9 and TRBJ1-2; no reliable D call. V lost 7 bases and J lost 8, with 12 bases in between. This CDR3 spans 11 amino acids. Germline CDR1 and CDR2: SGDLS and YYNGEE. The CDR3 bases are TGTGCCAGCTCTCAATCGGGCGGCTACACCTTC. Translated, it gives CASSQSGGYTF. The whole variable domain, remainder taken from reference TRBV9 and TRBJ1-2, is DSGVTQTPKHLITATGQRVTLRCSPRSGDLSVYWYQQSLDQGLQFLIQYYNGEERAKGNILERFSAQQFPDLHSELNLSSLELGDSALYFCASSQSGGYTFGSGTRLTVV.

The chain uses TRBV11-2 and TRBJ2-1, with D unresolved. V lost 4 bases and J 2 bases, leaving 6 bases between the germline ends. CDR1 is SGHAT, CDR2 FQNNGV, per germline. CDR3 length equals 13 residues. For the CDR3, the DNA is TGTGCCAGCAGCTCCCACACCTACAATGAGCAGTTCTTC. It is translated as CASSSHTYNEQFF.

The chain joins TRBV7-8 to TRBJ1-6; 10 bases align to TRBD1. The CDR3 length is 14 residues. CDR1 is SGHVS, CDR2 FQNEAQ, per germline. J lost 8 bases, V lost 3 bases, and 1 base had no gene match. CDR3 sequence: CASSFGQGDSPLHF. DNA for the CDR3: TGTGCCAGCAGCTTCGGACAGGGGGATTCACCCCTCCACTTT.

This rearrangement joins TRBV7-6 to TRBJ1-1; 8 bases align to TRBD1. Germline V CDR1 and CDR2: SGHVS, FNYEAQ. Trimming took 5 bases from V and 3 from J; bases not matched to a gene: 5. This CDR3 is built from 14 residues. CDR3 nucleotide sequence: TGTGCCAGCAGCGCACAGGGGGGGGACACTGAAGCTTTCTTT. Translating gives CASSAQGGDTEAFF.

V usage is TRBV27 and J usage is TRBJ2-7; 11 nucleotides line up with TRBD2. Germline assignment: CDR1 MNHEY and CDR2 SMNVEV (reference sequence). The CDR3 has 15 residues. Trimming removed 3 bases from V and 5 bases from J; junction bases left unmatched: 6. The CDR3 region has the DNA TGTGCCAGCAGTTTTAGCGGGAGGGAAGACCACGAGCAGTACTTC. Residues: CASSFSGREDHEQYF.

The V call is TRBV27, the J call TRBJ1-6, with D unclear. V was clipped by 0 bases and J by 8 bases, with 5 bases between them. CDR1 and CDR2 (germline): MNHEY, SMNVEV (reference sequence). The CDR3 has 13 amino acids. The CDR3 nucleotides read TGTGCCAGCAGTTTATCGGCGGATTCACCCCTCCACTTT. Amino acids: CASSLSADSPLHF.

DNA of the CDR3: TGCAGCGTTGAAATGGGGGTGAGGGTCCCCTCCTACGAGCAGTACTTC. It specifies CSVEMGVRVPSYEQYF. The chain couples TRBV29-1 to TRBJ2-7; D could derive from TRBD1 or TRBD2 (5 bases each). CDR1 SQVTM and CDR2 ANQGSEA come from the germline V gene. This CDR3 comprises 16 residues. V was clipped by 2 bases and J by 0 bases, with 17 bases between them.

The V and J genes are TRBV7-2 and TRBJ1-1; D remains ambiguous. The CDR3 length is 15 residues. Germline V gene sequence: CDR1 SGHTA, CDR2 FQGNSA. Trimming stripped 2 bases from V and 0 bases from J, with 10 bases between. The CDR3 DNA follows: TGTGCCAGCAGCTTAAGGCGGGCGGTGAACACTGAAGCTTTCTTT. The encoded protein is CASSLRRAVNTEAFF. Full variable domain (outside the CDR3, taken from reference TRBV7-2 and TRBJ1-1): GAGVSQSPSNKVTEKGKDVELRCDPISGHTALYWYRQSLGQGLEFLIYFQGNSAPDKSGLPSDRFSAERTGGSVSTLTIQRTQQEDSAVYLCASSLRRAVNTEAFFGQGTRLTVV.

Turning to this clone: Other nucleotide sequences from this sample produce the same CDR3. The CDR3 coding sequence is TGTGCCAGCAGCTCGGGACAGGGGGCGCGAGGCTACACCTTC. This sequence encodes CASSSGQGARGYTF. The chain carries TRBV7-9 and TRBJ1-2, with 12 nucleotides matching TRBD1. After removal of 4 bases from V and 8 bases from J, the junction contained 5 bases not matched to a gene. Per germline, CDR1 SEHNR and CDR2 FQNEAQ (reference sequence). The CDR3 is 14 amino acids.

The chain has TRBV4-1 and TRBJ2-2; tentatively, D is TRBD1 (7 bases). Trimming took 0 bases from V and 8 from J, leaving 16 bases between them. This CDR3 is built from 16 residues. Germline V gene lookup returns CDR1 MGHRA and CDR2 YSYEKL. The CDR3 DNA reads as TGCGCCAGCAGCCAAGATCCAGGGGGGCGCGGAGGGGAGCTGTTTTTT. This gives the protein CASSQDPGGRGGELFF.

V and J are TRBV28 and TRBJ1-4; TRBD1 aligns across 12 bases. The junction had 2 bases not matched to a gene; V was cut back by 2 bases and J by 4 bases. Germline values: CDR1 MDHEN, CDR2 SYDVKM. The CDR3 spans 16 residues. CDR3 sequence reads: CASSLGTGGFNEKLFF. For the CDR3, the DNA is TGTGCCAGCAGTTTAGGGACAGGGGGCTTTAATGAAAAACTGTTTTTT.

Only a few counts were recorded for this clone. The chain uses TRBV9 and TRBJ1-2; 10 positions match TRBD1. CDR3 size: 15 residues. Germline V CDR1 and CDR2: SGDLS, YYNGEE. V dropped 3 bases and J dropped 4; count of bases not matched to a gene: 6. CDR3 in DNA: TGTGCCAGCAGCGACGGGACAGGGGTAGGCTATGGCTACACCTTC. Protein sequence: CASSDGTGVGYGYTF.

The chain uses TRBV15 and TRBJ2-5, with D tentatively TRBD1 or TRBD2 (5 bases each). Germline V gives CDR1 LNHNV, CDR2 YYDKDF (reference sequence). The CDR3 totals 15 residues. Trimming removed 3 bases at V and 4 bases at J, with 15 bases between. The DNA of the CDR3 is TGTGCCACCAGCAGTGAAGACCTGAGGGGAGAGACCCAGTACTTC. Its protein is CATSSEDLRGETQYF.

The chain employs TRBV5-1 and TRBJ2-5, with 7 bases lining up with TRBD1. Germline CDR1 and CDR2: SGHRS and YFSETQ. The CDR3 runs 15 residues. With 4 bases clipped from V and 4 bases from J, the junction kept 10 bases outside the gene matches. Written as DNA, the CDR3 is TGCGCCAGCAGCGGGGCGACAGGGCTGGGAGAGACCCAGTACTTC. It codes for CASSGATGLGETQYF.

The chain links TRBV10-1 to TRBJ2-1, with D unresolved. The germline V gene has CDR1 WNHNN and CDR2 SYGVQD (reference sequence). V lost 5 bases, J lost 8 bases, and 25 bases lay in between. The CDR3 spans 17 residues. CDR3 bases: TGCGCCAGCAGTCCGTCGGAATATGGAATGGGTTACGATGAGCAGTTCTTC. Its protein product is CASSPSEYGMGYDEQFF.

The chain carries TRBV7-9 and TRBJ2-5; 12 nucleotides agree with TRBD2. The junction had 3 bases not matched to a gene; V was cut back by 2 bases and J by 5 bases. Germline V gene sequence: CDR1 SEHNR, CDR2 FQNEAQ (reference sequence). This CDR3 is 15 amino acids long. As DNA, the CDR3 is TGTGCCAGCAGCTTACGACTAGCGGGAGTTGAGACCCAGTACTTC. It is translated as CASSLRLAGVETQYF.

The chain is built from TRBV9 and TRBJ2-1; the match to TRBD1 covers 8 bases. Looked up from germline, CDR1 is SGDLS and CDR2 is YYNGEE. Unmatched junction bases numbered 11, after V lost 1 base and J lost 5 bases. The CDR3 loop spans 17 amino acids. CDR3 DNA sequence: TGTGCCAGCAGCGTAACCACCGACAGGGGACTCAACAATGAGCAGTTCTTC. Amino acids: CASSVTTDRGLNNEQFF. The whole variable domain, filled in from reference TRBV9 and TRBJ2-1, reads DSGVTQTPKHLITATGQRVTLRCSPRSGDLSVYWYQQSLDQGLQFLIQYYNGEERAKGNILERFSAQQFPDLHSELNLSSLELGDSALYFCASSVTTDRGLNNEQFFGPGTRLTVL.

This chain links TRBV15 with TRBJ1-5, with a weak D call TRBD1 (5 bases). Germline V gene sequence: CDR1 LNHNV, CDR2 YYDKDF (reference sequence). V lost 0 bases, J lost 9 bases, and 15 bases lay in between. This CDR3 has 15 amino acids. The CDR3 DNA sequence: TGTGCCACCAGCAGAGATAAGGGAACGGGGCGGCCCCAGCATTTT. It specifies CATSRDKGTGRPQHF.

The chain carries TRBV27 and TRBJ2-4; the match to TRBD2 covers 8 bases. With V trimmed by 6 bases and J by 5 bases, 15 bases remained unmatched. Germline CDR1 and CDR2: MNHEY and SMNVEV (reference sequence). The CDR3 runs 17 residues. CDR3 nucleotide sequence: TGTGCCAGCAGCCCCGAGGCGGGGGGAGGGTCGGAAAACATTCAGTACTTC. Protein: CASSPEAGGGSENIQYF.

V is TRBV19 and J is TRBJ1-4, with TRBD1 as a possible D gene (5 bases). V lost 3 bases, J lost 12 bases, and 17 bases lay in between. Germline CDR1 is LNHDA and CDR2 is SQIVND (reference sequence). This CDR3 spans 14 amino acids. The CDR3 here is CASSISFVEGELFF. CDR3 coding DNA: TGTGCCAGTAGTATTAGTTTTGTGGAAGGGGAACTGTTTTTT.